This T cell receptor beta chain was captured in a study of blood T cell repertoires in COVID-19. Authors' data handling: How many nucleated cells were present was estimated from reference gene primer amplification. The repertoire was sequenced with immunoSEQ multiplex PCR; TCRdb's copy has only in-frame clones and lacks some. V, J and clone size are taken as reported in that table, and D and trimming were inferred from the DNA itself. In the table there are around 380,000 clones, more than 70% of which are singletons. Those who participated ranged in age from about 18 to 89 years and resided in about two dozen US areas. Allocation to cohorts depended on clinical history reported by the participants. Cohort 3 donors were reported recovered after two negative PCRs, clearance, or symptom resolution. Sequenced input: PBMCs or T cells enriched from blood (not recorded which). The source of this sequence is a man aged 30 to 45 who had recovered from COVID-19.

The CDR3 is CASSLGLGGNEQFF. Written as DNA, the CDR3 is TGCGCCAGCAGCCTCGGACTAGGGGGGAATGAGCAGTTCTTC. This chain links TRBV4-3 with TRBJ2-1, with a weak D call TRBD2 (7 bases). V was clipped by 4 bases and J by 7 bases, with 14 bases between them. Per the germline V gene, CDR1 is LGHNA and CDR2 is YSLEER. The length of the CDR3 is 14 residues.